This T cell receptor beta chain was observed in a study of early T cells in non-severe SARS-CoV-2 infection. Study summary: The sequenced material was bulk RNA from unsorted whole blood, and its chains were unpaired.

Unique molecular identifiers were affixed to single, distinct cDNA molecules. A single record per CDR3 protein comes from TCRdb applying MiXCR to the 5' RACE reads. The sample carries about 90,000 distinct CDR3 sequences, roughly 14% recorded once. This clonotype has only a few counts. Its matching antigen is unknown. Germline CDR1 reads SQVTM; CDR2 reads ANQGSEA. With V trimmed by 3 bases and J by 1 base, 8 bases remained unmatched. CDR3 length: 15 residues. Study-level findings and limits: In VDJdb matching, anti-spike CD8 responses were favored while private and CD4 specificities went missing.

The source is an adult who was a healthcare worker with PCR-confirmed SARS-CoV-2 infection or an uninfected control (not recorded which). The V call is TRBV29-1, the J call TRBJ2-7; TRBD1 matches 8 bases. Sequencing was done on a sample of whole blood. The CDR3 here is CSVEGAGGESYEQYF. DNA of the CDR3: TGCAGCGTTGAGGGCGCAGGGGGCGAGTCCTACGAGCAGTACTTC.